This entry features one T cell receptor beta chain sequence. Its antigen is unidentified. TCRdb re-called the 5' RACE reads with MiXCR, one entry per CDR3 protein. The table includes 1.5 million to 2 million distinct CDR3 sequences, less than 35% detected once. This sample is drawn from a study of identical twins. Study results and limitations: Models predicted too little out-of-frame TCR alpha sharing in monozygotic twins. Twin-shared out-of-frame alpha sequences showed excess low generation probability. Zero-insertion analyses were open to partial confounding by invariant MAIT and iNKT cells.

The CDR3 runs to 13 residues. With V trimmed by 0 bases and J by 11 bases, 3 bases remained unmatched. Per germline, CDR1 MGHRA and CDR2 YSYEKL. Sample: cord blood. The V and J genes are TRBV4-1 and TRBJ1-1; 10 bases are shared with TRBD1. This TCR was recovered from a newborn girl in good health. The CDR3 DNA reads as TGCGCCAGCAGCCAAGATGGGACAGGGGAGGCTTTCTTT. As protein: CASSQDGTGEAFF.